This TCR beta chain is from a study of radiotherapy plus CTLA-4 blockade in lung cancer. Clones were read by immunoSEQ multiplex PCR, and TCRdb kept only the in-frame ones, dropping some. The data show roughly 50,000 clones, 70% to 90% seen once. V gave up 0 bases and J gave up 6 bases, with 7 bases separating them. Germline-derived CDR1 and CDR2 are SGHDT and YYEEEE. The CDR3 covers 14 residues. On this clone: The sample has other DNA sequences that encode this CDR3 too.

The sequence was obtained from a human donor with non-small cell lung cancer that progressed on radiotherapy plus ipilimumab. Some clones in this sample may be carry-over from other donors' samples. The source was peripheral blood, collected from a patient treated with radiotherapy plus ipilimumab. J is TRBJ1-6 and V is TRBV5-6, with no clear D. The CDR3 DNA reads TGTGCCAGCAGCTTGGGCGGTCTTAATTCACCCCTCCACTTT. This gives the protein CASSLGGLNSPLHF. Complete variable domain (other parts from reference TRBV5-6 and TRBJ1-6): DAGVTQSPTHLIKTRGQQVTLRCSPKSGHDTVSWYQQALGQGPQFIFQYYEEEERQRGNFPDRFSGHQFPNYSSELNVNALLLGDSALYLCASSLGGLNSPLHFGNGTRLTVT.